Listed here are 32 T cell receptor beta chains from one sample, sequenced in a study of neurological immune-mediated disorders. One entry per CDR3 protein results from TCRdb running MiXCR on the 5' RACE reads. This table has some 57,000 distinct CDR3 sequences, approximately 4.6% appearing once. The sample consisted of PBMCs. The source of these receptors is a woman in her forties or fifties with multiple sclerosis.

Many counts were recorded for this clonotype. This chain uses TRBV12-3 or TRBV12-4 with TRBJ1-2; no clear D gene. Trimming removed 5 bases at V and 5 bases at J, with 9 bases between. The length of the CDR3 is 12 residues. CDR3 region: CASSPGRYGYTF. The CDR3 DNA sequence: TGTGCCAGCAGTCCCGGACGGTATGGCTACACCTTC.

This clonotype was observed at least ten times. The gene calls are TRBV6-1 and TRBJ2-1; TRBD1 agrees at 8 bases. From germline, CDR1 is MNHNS and CDR2 SASEGT. This CDR3 comprises 13 residues. The J segment lost 4 bases and the V segment lost 6 bases, leaving 2 bases of the junction unmatched. The CDR3 nucleotides are TGTGCCAGCAGCCGACAGGGGTACAATGAGCAGTTCTTC. Its translation: CASSRQGYNEQFF.

This clonotype came up many times. The junction shows a germline mismatch at one end, possibly a read error. The chain joins TRBV7-2 to TRBJ1-1; D ambiguous. The CDR3 sequence is 14 residues long. Germline values: CDR1 SGHTA, CDR2 FQGNSA. As DNA, the CDR3 is TGTGCCAGCAGCCTAGCTGCCATGAACACTGAAGCTTTCTTT. Protein sequence: CASSLAAMNTEAFF.

This clonotype was seen many times. The V call is TRBV5-1, the J call TRBJ2-1; TRBD1 might be the D (5 bases). The CDR3 contains 18 residues. Trimming removed 7 bases from V and 1 base from J, with 24 bases in between. The germline gives CDR1 SGHRS, CDR2 YFSETQ. In DNA form, the CDR3 reads TGCGCCAGCGCCTCCCTGGGAAAAGGGGCGCGGTCCTACAATGAGCAGTTCTTC. Translated: CASASLGKGARSYNEQFF.

This clonotype came up many times. The genes are TRBV12-3 or TRBV12-4 and TRBJ2-1; D uncertain. CDR3 size: 12 residues. With 4 bases removed from V and 13 bases from J, the gap between germline ends came to 14 bases. CDR3 amino acids: CASSWSTPFQFF. The DNA for the CDR3 is TGTGCCAGCAGTTGGTCGACCCCTTTCCAGTTCTTC.

This clonotype showed up many times. The germline gene is not matched at one end of the junction; a read error may be the cause. The chain has TRBV5-1 and TRBJ1-5; D not resolved. Per the germline V gene, CDR1 is SGHRS and CDR2 is YFSETQ. The CDR3 contains 14 residues. In DNA form, the CDR3 reads TGCGCCAGCAGTCCAGGAGACGTCAATCAGCCCCAGAATTTT. Protein: CASSPGDVNQPQNF.

Ten or more counts support this clonotype. The chain combines TRBV20-1 with TRBJ2-2, with 7 bases identical to TRBD2. Per germline, CDR1 DFQATT and CDR2 SNEGSKA (reference sequence). CDR3 size: 15 residues. Losses at the gene ends were 5 bases for V and 4 bases for J; bases not matched to a gene: 10. CDR3 loop: CSAARGVLGTGELFF. The CDR3 nucleotides read TGCAGTGCTGCACGGGGGGTACTAGGCACCGGGGAGCTGTTTTTT.

At least ten counts were recorded for this clonotype. The genes are TRBV2 and TRBJ2-5; no definite D call. The V gene lost 9 bases and the J gene lost 6 bases, with 14 bases spanning the gap. In germline, CDR1 is SNHLY, CDR2 FYNNEI. This CDR3 comprises 12 residues. Here the CDR3 DNA reads TGTGCCAGTTATAGGGATGGGCAGACCCAGTACTTC. It translates to CASYRDGQTQYF.

This clonotype was counted many times. The junction differs from germline at one of its ends, possibly a read error. The V call is TRBV7-7, the J call TRBJ2-2; maybe TRBD2 (5 bases). Germline CDR1 SSHAT, CDR2 FNYEAQ (reference sequence). The CDR3 sequence is 14 residues long. CDR3 in DNA: TGTGCTAGCAGCTCACTAGCGAACACCGGGGAGCTGTTTTTT. This codes for CASSSLANTGELFF.

The table lists this clonotype with many counts. The chain recombines TRBV29-1 with TRBJ2-7; D unclear. Trimming stripped 3 bases from V and 4 bases from J, with 7 bases between. The germline gives CDR1 SQVTM, CDR2 ANQGSEA. The CDR3 spans 11 residues. This chain's CDR3 is CSVEVKYEQYF. The CDR3, as DNA: TGCAGCGTTGAGGTTAAGTACGAGCAGTACTTC.

This clonotype was counted many times. This rearrangement joins TRBV4-1 to TRBJ2-3; D may be TRBD1 (5 bases). V was cut by 4 bases and J by 2 bases, with 13 bases left in between. Per germline, CDR1 MGHRA and CDR2 YSYEKL. CDR3 length equals 15 residues. CDR3 sequence: CASSRRQTHTDTQYF. Here the CDR3 DNA reads TGCGCCAGCAGCCGAAGACAGACCCACACAGATACGCAGTATTTT.

This clonotype was observed at least ten times. Here the CDR3 reads CASSYDVGNTGELFF. The CDR3 coding sequence is TGCGCCAGCAGCTATGATGTAGGGAACACCGGGGAGCTGTTTTTT. The chain couples TRBV5-1 to TRBJ2-2; no clear D. Trimming shortened V by 3 bases and J by 1 base, and 10 bases separated the two germline ends. The germline gives CDR1 SGHRS, CDR2 YFSETQ. The length of the CDR3 is 15 residues.

This clonotype was counted many times. This rearrangement joins TRBV6-5 to TRBJ2-7; no definite D call. The CDR3 totals 14 residues. V lost 6 bases and J 0 bases, leaving 12 bases between the germline ends. The germline gives CDR1 MNHEY, CDR2 SVGAGI. CDR3 sequence (DNA): TGTGCCAGCAGGCCGGATTTTAGCTCCTACGAGCAGTACGTC. The encoded protein is CASRPDFSSYEQYV.

The J gene is TRBJ2-3, the V gene TRBV10-2, with TRBD1 identical over 8 bases. Germline V lookup: CDR1 WSHSY, CDR2 SAAADI. Trimming removed 10 bases from V and 6 bases from J; junction bases left unmatched: 6. The CDR3 runs 12 residues. The chain's CDR3 is CAIRQGTDTQYF. The CDR3 DNA reads as TGCGCCATCCGACAGGGGACCGATACGCAGTATTTT.

There are a few counts of this clonotype. The genes are TRBV6-2 or TRBV6-3 and TRBJ1-2; D unclear. CDR1 and CDR2 from the germline V gene are MNHEY and SVGEGT. The CDR3 runs to 13 residues. The V end was cut by 5 bases, the J end by 2 bases, with 9 bases between. DNA of the CDR3: TGTGCCAGCAGTCAAGGACGGAACTATGGCTACACCTTC. It yields the protein CASSQGRNYGYTF.

This clonotype was seen repeatedly, ten times or more. The chain uses TRBV14 and TRBJ2-1, with 7 bases matching TRBD1. The CDR3 runs to 13 residues. Trimming cost V 8 bases and J 10 bases; bases outside gene matches: 11. The germline CDR1 and CDR2 sequences are SGHDN and FVKESK. CDR3 in amino acids: CASGRQGSGEQFF. The CDR3 DNA sequence: TGTGCCAGCGGCCGACAGGGATCGGGAGAGCAGTTCTTC.

This clonotype occurred many times. The gene calls are TRBV5-6 and TRBJ2-6, with 10 bases lining up with TRBD2. The CDR3 runs 16 residues. V dropped 3 bases and J dropped 1; count of bases not matched to a gene: 1. The germline V gene encodes CDR1 SGHDT and CDR2 YYEEEE. CDR3 in DNA: TGTGCCAGCAGCTGGGGACTAGCGTCTGGGGCCAACGTCCTGACTTTC. Residues: CASSWGLASGANVLTF.

This clonotype was counted at least ten times. The chain has TRBV5-1 and TRBJ2-5, with D unresolved. The ends were cut back, 4 bases at V and 5 bases at J, with 9 bases in the middle. The CDR3 covers 12 residues. Germline assignment: CDR1 SGHRS and CDR2 YFSETQ. The chain's CDR3 is CASSRVGETQYF. The CDR3 DNA follows: TGCGCCAGCAGCAGGGTCGGGGAGACCCAGTACTTC.

A word on this clonotype: This may arise from a read error, as a much more abundant clone is one base away. The chain employs TRBV20-1 and TRBJ1-2; D possibly corresponds to TRBD1 (6 bases). This CDR3 is 13 amino acids long. CDR1 is DFQATT, CDR2 SNEGSKA, per germline (reference sequence). The CDR3 DNA follows: TGCATTGCTAGAACCTTGGACAGCTATGGCTACACCTTC. As protein: CIARTLDSYGYTF.

The table lists this clonotype with many counts. The V call is TRBV7-9, the J call TRBJ2-5, with 14 bases aligning to TRBD2. J was trimmed by 7 bases and V by 4 bases; bases with no gene match: 11. The CDR3 length is 17 residues. Germline values: CDR1 SEHNR, CDR2 FQNEAQ (reference sequence). CDR3 in amino acids: CASSSGLAGVTVGTQYF. The CDR3 DNA sequence: TGTGCCAGCAGCTCGGGACTAGCGGGGGTCACGGTGGGGACCCAGTACTTC.

This clonotype was observed many times. This sequence joins TRBV12-3 or TRBV12-4 and TRBJ2-5, with no clear D. The length of the CDR3 is 11 residues. Trimming removed 6 bases from V and 4 bases from J, with 6 bases in between. The CDR3 is CASSSTETQYF. The DNA of the CDR3 is TGTGCCAGCAGCTCAACAGAGACCCAGTACTTC.

This chain connects TRBV5-1 to TRBJ2-1; no reliable D call. Germline assignment: CDR1 SGHRS and CDR2 YFSETQ. Deletions cut 0 bases from V and 7 bases from J, with 5 bases between. The CDR3 contains 12 residues. CDR3 amino acids: CASSLERNEQFF. The CDR3 coding sequence is TGCGCCAGCAGCTTGGAAAGGAATGAGCAGTTCTTC.

This clonotype was detected many times. The chain carries TRBV6-6 and TRBJ1-6, with D perhaps matching TRBD1 (5 bases). The CDR3 has 14 residues. V lost 10 bases and J lost 9, with 19 bases in between. Germline assignment: CDR1 MNHNY and CDR2 SVGAGI (reference sequence). CDR3 DNA sequence: TGTGCCACCAGGTGGGAGGGGTTAGGTTCACCCCTCCACTTT. Protein sequence: CATRWEGLGSPLHF.

This clonotype came up many times. The rearrangement joins TRBV29-1 to TRBJ2-5; TRBD2 matches 10 bases. V shed 6 bases, J shed 4 bases, and the junction held 8 bases outside the gene matches. Per the germline V gene, CDR1 is SQVTM and CDR2 is ANQGSEA. This CDR3 region has 14 residues. The CDR3 loop reads CSVAPGLAIETQYF. The CDR3 DNA sequence: TGCAGCGTCGCTCCGGGACTAGCGATAGAGACCCAGTACTTC.

This clonotype was counted a few times. The chain recombines TRBV5-6 with TRBJ2-3; 8 bases line up with TRBD1. The V segment lost 4 bases and the J segment 5 bases; nucleotides outside the gene matches: 9. This CDR3 has 15 residues. CDR1 is SGHDT and CDR2 is YYEEEE in the germline V gene. Written as DNA, the CDR3 is TGTGCCAGCAGCCTACCCGACAGGGGAATAGATACGCAGTATTTT. Encoded protein: CASSLPDRGIDTQYF.

This clonotype appeared many times. V and J are TRBV10-3 and TRBJ2-7; possible D gene TRBD1, 6 bases. Trimming shortened V by 4 bases and J by 1 base, and 11 bases separated the two germline ends. This CDR3 comprises 14 residues. Germline V lookup: CDR1 ENHRY, CDR2 SYGVKD. The CDR3 DNA reads as TGTGCCATCAGTGGCCGGGACAATTCCTACGAGCAGTACTTC. Amino acids: CAISGRDNSYEQYF.

Many counts were recorded for this clonotype. This chain joins TRBV3-1 and TRBJ2-2, with D possibly TRBD2 on 5 matching bases. Germline CDR1 and CDR2: LGHDT and YNNKEL (reference sequence). The CDR3 length is 14 residues. The ends were cut back, 6 bases at V and 1 base at J, with 9 bases in the middle. CDR3 in DNA: TGTGCCAGCAGTGAGGACTGGAACACCGGGGAGCTGTTTTTT. Its translation: CASSEDWNTGELFF.

This clonotype was seen at least ten times. V and J are TRBV5-1 and TRBJ1-5; weak D call: TRBD1 (6 bases). In germline, CDR1 is SGHRS, CDR2 YFSETQ. Between the trimmed V and J ends, which lost 4 bases and 4 bases, there was a span of 15 bases. The CDR3 spans 15 residues. DNA for the CDR3: TGCGCCAGCAGCCTACTCCCGGGGGCTAATCAGCCCCAGCATTTT. This codes for CASSLLPGANQPQHF.

This clonotype was seen many times. The gene calls are TRBV5-1 and TRBJ2-7; TRBD1 matches at 8 bases. Trimming took 4 bases from V and 9 from J; bases not matched to a gene: 12. The CDR3 is 14 residues long. From germline, CDR1 is SGHRS and CDR2 YFSETQ. The CDR3: CASSPDGQGGGQYF. DNA for the CDR3: TGCGCCAGCAGCCCAGACGGACAGGGAGGCGGGCAGTACTTC.

V gene TRBV5-8 combines with J gene TRBJ2-1, with 7 nucleotides matching TRBD1. The germline CDR1 and CDR2 sequences are SGHTS and YDEGEE. CDR3 length: 17 residues. The V segment lost 3 bases and the J segment 4 bases; nucleotides outside the gene matches: 13. The CDR3 spells CASSSVKRGGWYNEQFF. DNA of the CDR3: TGTGCCAGCAGCTCCGTAAAGAGAGGGGGCTGGTACAATGAGCAGTTCTTC.

In its sample, this clonotype was seen many times. The genes are TRBV5-1 and TRBJ2-3, with 8 bases aligning to TRBD2. The CDR3 is 15 amino acids. After removal of 6 bases from V and 4 bases from J, the junction contained 10 bases not matched to a gene. Per the germline V gene, CDR1 is SGHRS and CDR2 is YFSETQ. The CDR3 region has the DNA TGCGCCAGCAAGTCACTAGCGGTTGGCGCAGATACGCAGTATTTT. It translates to CASKSLAVGADTQYF.

Ten or more counts support this clonotype. The J gene is TRBJ1-6, the V gene TRBV20-1; no clear D gene. The CDR3 covers 12 residues. V was shortened by 1 base and J by 10 bases, with 8 bases between the two germline ends. Looked up from germline, CDR1 is DFQATT and CDR2 is SNEGSKA (reference sequence). The DNA for the CDR3 is TGCAGTGCTAGAGTGGCAGCCTCACCCCTCCACTTT. Translation gives CSARVAASPLHF.